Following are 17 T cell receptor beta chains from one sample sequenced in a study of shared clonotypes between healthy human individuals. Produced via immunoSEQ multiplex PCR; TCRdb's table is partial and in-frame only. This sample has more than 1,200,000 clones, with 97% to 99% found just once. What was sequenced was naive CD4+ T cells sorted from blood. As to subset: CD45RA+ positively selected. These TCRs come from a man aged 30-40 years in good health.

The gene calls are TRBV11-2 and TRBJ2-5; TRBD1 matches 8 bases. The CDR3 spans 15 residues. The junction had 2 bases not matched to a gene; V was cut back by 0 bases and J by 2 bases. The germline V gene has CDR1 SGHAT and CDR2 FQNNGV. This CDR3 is CASSLDRGPQETQYF. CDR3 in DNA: TGTGCCAGCAGCTTAGACAGGGGGCCGCAAGAGACCCAGTACTTC.

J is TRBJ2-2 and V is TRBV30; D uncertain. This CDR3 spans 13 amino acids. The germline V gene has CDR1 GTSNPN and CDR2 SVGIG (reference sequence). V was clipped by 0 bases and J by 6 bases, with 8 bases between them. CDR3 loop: CAWSVTQAGELFF. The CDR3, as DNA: TGTGCCTGGAGTGTAACCCAGGCCGGGGAGCTGTTTTTT. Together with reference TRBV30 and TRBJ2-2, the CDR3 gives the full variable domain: SQTIHQWPATLVQPVGSPLSLECTVEGTSNPNLYWYRQAAGRGLQLLFYSVGIGQISSEVPQNLSASRPQDRQFILSSKKLLLSDSGFYLCAWSVTQAGELFFGEGSRLTVL.

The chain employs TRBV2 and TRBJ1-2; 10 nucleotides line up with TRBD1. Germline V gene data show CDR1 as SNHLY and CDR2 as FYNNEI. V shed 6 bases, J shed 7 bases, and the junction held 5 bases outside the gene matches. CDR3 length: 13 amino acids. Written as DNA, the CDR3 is TGTGCCAGCAGCCGCGGGACAGGGGTTGGCTACACCTTC. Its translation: CASSRGTGVGYTF.

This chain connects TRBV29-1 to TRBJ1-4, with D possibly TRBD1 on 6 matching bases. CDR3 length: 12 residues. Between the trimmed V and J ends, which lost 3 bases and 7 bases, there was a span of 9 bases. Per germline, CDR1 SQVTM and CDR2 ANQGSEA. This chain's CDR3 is CSVDQGTEKLFF. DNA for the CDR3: TGCAGCGTTGACCAGGGGACTGAAAAACTGTTTTTT.

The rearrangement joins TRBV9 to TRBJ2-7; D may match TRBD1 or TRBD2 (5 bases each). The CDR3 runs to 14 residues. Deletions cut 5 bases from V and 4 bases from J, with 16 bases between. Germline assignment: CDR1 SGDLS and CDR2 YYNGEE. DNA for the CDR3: TGTGCCAGCAGTTCTGGTGCAGGGAGTTACGAGCAGTACTTC. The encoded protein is CASSSGAGSYEQYF.

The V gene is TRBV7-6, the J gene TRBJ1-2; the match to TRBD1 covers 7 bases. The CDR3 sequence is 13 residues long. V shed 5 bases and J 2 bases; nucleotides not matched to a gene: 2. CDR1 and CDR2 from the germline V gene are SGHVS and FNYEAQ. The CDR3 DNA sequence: TGTGCCAGCAGCCAGACAGGGAACTATGGCTACACCTTC. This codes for CASSQTGNYGYTF.

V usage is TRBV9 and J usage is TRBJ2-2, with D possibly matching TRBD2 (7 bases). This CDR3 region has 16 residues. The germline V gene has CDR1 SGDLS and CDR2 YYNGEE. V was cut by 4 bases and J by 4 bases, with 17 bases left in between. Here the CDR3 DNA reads TGTGCCAGCAGCCACAAAATAGGGGGGGCCACCGGGGAGCTGTTTTTT. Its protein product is CASSHKIGGATGELFF.

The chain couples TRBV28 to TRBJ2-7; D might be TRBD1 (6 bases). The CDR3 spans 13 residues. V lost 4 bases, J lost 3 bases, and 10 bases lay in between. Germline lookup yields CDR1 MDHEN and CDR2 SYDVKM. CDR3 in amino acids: CASSSQGIYEQYF. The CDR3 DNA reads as TGTGCCAGCAGTTCTCAGGGGATCTACGAGCAGTACTTC.

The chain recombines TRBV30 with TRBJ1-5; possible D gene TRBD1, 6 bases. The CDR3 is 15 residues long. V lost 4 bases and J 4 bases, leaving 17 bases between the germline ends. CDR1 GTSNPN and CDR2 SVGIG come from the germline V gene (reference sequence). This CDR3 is CAWMAQRGMNQPQHF. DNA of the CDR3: TGTGCCTGGATGGCCCAGAGGGGGATGAATCAGCCCCAGCATTTT.

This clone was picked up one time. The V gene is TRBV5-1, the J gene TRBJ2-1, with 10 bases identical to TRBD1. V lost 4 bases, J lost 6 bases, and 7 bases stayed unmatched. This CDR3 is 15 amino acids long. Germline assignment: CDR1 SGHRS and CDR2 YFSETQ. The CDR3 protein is CASSTAGTGVNEQFF. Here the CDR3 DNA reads TGCGCCAGCAGCACAGCCGGGACAGGGGTCAATGAGCAGTTCTTC.

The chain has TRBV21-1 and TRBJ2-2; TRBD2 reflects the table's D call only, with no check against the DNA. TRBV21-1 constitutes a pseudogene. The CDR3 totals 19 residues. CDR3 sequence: CASSKGVGTSGNNTGELFF. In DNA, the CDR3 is TGTGCCAGCAGCAAAGGGGTCGGGACTAGCGGGAACAACACCGGGGAGCTGTTTTTT.

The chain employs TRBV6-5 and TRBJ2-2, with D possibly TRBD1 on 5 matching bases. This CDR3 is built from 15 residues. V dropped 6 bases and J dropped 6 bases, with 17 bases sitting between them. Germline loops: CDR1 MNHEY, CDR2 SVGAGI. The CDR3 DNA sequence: TGTGCCAGCAGCGAAACAGGAACCCCACCCGGGGAGCTGTTTTTT. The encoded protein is CASSETGTPPGELFF.

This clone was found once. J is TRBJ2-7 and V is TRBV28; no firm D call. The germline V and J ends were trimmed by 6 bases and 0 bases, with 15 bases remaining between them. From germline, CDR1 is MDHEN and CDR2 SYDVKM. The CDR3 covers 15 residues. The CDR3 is CASSPIKDLSYEQYF. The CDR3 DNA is TGTGCCAGCAGCCCTATCAAGGACCTCTCCTACGAGCAGTACTTC.

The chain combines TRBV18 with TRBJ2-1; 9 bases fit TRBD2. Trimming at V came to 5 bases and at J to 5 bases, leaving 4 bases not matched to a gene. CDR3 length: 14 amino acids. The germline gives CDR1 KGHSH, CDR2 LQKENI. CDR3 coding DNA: TGTGCCAGCTCAGCTAGCGGGGCGGACAATGAGCAGTTCTTC. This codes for CASSASGADNEQFF.

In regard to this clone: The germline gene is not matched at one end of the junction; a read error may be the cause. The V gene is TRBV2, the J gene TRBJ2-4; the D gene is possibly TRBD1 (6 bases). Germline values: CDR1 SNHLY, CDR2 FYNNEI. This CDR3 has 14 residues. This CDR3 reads CASSEETGGNIQYF. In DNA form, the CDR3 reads TGTGCCAGCAGCGAAGAGACAGGTGGGAACATTCAGTACTTC.

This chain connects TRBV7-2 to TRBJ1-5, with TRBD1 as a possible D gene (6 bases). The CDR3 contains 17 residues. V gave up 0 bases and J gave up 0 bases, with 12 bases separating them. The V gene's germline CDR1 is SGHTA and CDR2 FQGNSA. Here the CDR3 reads CASSLARGPNSNQPQHF. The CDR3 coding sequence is TGTGCCAGCAGCTTAGCGCGGGGGCCGAATAGCAATCAGCCCCAGCATTTT.

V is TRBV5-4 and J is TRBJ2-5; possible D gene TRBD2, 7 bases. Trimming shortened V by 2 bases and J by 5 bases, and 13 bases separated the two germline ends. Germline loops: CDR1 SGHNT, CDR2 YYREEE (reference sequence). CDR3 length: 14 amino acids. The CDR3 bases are TGTGCCAGCAGCTTCGGGGGGCTGGAGGAGACCCAGTACTTC. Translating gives CASSFGGLEETQYF.